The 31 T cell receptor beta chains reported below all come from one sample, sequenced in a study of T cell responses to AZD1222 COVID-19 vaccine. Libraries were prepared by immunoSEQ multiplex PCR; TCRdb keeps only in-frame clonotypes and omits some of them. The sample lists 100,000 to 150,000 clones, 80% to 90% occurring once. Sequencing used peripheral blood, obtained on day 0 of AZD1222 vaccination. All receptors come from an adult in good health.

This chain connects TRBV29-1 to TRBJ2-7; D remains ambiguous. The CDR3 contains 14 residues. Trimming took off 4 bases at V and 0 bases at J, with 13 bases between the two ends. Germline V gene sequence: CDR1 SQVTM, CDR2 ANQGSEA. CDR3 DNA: TGCAGCGTTGTGTCGGCCAAGAGCTCCTACGAGCAGTACTTC. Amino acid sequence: CSVVSAKSSYEQYF.

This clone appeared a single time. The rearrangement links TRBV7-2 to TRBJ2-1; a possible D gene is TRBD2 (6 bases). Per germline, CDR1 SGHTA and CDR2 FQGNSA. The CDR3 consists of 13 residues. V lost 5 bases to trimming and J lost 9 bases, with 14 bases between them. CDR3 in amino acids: CASSPMGGLEQFF. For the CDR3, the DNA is TGTGCCAGCAGCCCCATGGGGGGACTTGAGCAGTTCTTC. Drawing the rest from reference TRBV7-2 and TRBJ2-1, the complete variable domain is GAGVSQSPSNKVTEKGKDVELRCDPISGHTALYWYRQSLGQGLEFLIYFQGNSAPDKSGLPSDRFSAERTGGSVSTLTIQRTQQEDSAVYLCASSPMGGLEQFFGPGTRLTVL.

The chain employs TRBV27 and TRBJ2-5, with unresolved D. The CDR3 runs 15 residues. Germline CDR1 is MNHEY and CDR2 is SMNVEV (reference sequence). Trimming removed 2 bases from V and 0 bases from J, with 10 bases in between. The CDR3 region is CASSLGVTNQETQYF. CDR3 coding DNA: TGTGCCAGCAGTTTAGGGGTTACCAACCAAGAGACCCAGTACTTC.

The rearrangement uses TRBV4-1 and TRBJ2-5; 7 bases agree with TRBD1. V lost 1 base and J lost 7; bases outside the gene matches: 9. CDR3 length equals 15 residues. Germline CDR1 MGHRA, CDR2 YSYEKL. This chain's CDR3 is CASSQVNRGSGTQYF. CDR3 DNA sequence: TGCGCCAGCAGCCAAGTGAACAGGGGCTCGGGGACCCAGTACTTC.

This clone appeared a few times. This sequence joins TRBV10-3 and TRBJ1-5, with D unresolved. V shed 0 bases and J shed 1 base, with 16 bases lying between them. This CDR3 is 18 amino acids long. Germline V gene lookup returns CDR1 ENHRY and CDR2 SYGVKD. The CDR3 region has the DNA TGTGCCATCAGTGAGTCGAGGCAGGCCCGGAGAAGCAATCAGCCCCAGCATTTT. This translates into CAISESRQARRSNQPQHF.

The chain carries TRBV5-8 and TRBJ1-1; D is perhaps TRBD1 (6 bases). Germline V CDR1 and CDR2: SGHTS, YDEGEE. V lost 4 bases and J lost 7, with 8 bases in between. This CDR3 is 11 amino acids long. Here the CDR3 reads CASSRTVEAFF. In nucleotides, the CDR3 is TGTGCCAGCAGCCGGACAGTTGAAGCTTTCTTT.

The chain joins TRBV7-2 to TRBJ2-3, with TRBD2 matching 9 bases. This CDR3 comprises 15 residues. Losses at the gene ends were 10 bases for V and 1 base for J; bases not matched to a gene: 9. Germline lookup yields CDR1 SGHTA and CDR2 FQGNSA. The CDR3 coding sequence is TGTGCCACCAATAGCGGGGGTGCGGGCACAGATACGCAGTATTTT. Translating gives CATNSGGAGTDTQYF.

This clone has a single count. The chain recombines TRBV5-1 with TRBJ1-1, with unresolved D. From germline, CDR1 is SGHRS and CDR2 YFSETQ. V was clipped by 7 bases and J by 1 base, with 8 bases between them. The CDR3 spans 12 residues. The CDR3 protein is CASSGGNTEAFF. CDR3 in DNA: TGCGCCAGCTCGGGAGGGAACACTGAAGCTTTCTTT.

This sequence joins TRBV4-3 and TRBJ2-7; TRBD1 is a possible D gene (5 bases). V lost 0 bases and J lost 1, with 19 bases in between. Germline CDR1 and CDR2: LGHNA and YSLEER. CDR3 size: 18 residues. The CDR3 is CASSQDLSAGPISYEQYF. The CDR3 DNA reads TGCGCCAGCAGCCAAGATTTAAGCGCAGGGCCAATTTCCTACGAGCAGTACTTC.

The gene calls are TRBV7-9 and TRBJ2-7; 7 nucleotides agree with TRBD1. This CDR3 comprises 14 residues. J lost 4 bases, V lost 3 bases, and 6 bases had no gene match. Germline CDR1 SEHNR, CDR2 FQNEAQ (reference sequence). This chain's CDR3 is CASSLPGQLYEQYF. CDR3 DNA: TGTGCCAGCAGCTTGCCGGGACAGCTGTACGAGCAGTACTTC.

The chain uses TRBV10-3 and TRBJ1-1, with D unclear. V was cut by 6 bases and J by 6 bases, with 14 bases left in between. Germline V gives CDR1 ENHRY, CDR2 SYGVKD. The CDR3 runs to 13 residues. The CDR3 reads CAIRATAGPEAFF. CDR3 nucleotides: TGTGCCATCAGGGCTACTGCCGGACCTGAAGCTTTCTTT.

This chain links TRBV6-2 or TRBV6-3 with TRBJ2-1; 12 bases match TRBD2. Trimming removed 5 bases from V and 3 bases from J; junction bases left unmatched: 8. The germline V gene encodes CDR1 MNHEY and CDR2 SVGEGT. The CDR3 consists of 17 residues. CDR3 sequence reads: CASSGWTSGEFYNEQFF. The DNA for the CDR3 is TGTGCCAGCAGTGGTTGGACTAGCGGGGAGTTCTACAATGAGCAGTTCTTC.

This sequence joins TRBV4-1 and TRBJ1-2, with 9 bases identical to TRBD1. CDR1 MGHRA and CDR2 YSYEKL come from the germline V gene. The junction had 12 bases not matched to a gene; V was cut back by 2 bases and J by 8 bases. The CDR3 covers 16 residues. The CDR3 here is CASSQTHRDRVSGYTF. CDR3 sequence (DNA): TGCGCCAGCAGCCAAACTCACCGGGACAGGGTCTCCGGCTACACCTTC.

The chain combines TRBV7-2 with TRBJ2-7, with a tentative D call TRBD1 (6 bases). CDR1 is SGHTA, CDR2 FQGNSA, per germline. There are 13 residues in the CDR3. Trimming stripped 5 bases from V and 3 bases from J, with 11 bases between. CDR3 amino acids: CASSLGQLYEQYF. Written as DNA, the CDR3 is TGTGCCAGCAGCCTAGGACAGCTCTACGAGCAGTACTTC.

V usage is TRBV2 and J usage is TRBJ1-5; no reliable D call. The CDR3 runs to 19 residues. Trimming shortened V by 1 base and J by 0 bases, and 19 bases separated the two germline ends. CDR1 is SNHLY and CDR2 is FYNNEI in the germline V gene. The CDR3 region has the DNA TGTGCCAGCAGTGAAGTTAGGCCCTCGAGGGTCTATAGCAATCAGCCCCAGCATTTT. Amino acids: CASSEVRPSRVYSNQPQHF.

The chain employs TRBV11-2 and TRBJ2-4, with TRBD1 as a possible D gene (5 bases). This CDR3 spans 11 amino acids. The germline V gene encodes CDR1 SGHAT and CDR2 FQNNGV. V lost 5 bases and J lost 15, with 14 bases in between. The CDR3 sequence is CASSHQGAGYF. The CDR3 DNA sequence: TGTGCCAGCAGCCATCAGGGTGCAGGGTACTTC.

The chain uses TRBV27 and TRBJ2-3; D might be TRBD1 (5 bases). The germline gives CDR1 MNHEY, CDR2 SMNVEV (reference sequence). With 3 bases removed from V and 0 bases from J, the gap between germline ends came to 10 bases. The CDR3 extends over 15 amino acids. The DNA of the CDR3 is TGTGCCAGCAGTTTGCAGGGTCCTAGCACAGATACGCAGTATTTT. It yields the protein CASSLQGPSTDTQYF.

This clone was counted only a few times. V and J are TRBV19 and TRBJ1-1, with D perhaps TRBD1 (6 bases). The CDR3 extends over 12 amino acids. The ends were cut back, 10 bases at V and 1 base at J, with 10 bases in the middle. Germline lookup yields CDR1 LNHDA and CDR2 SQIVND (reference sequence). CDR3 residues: CATGQKNTEAFF. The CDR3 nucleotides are TGTGCCACCGGACAGAAGAACACTGAAGCTTTCTTT.

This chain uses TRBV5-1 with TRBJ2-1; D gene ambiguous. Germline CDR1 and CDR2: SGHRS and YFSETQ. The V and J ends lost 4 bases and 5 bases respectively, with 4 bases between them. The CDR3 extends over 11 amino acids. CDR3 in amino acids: CASSGNNEQFF. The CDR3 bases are TGCGCCAGCAGCGGAAACAATGAGCAGTTCTTC. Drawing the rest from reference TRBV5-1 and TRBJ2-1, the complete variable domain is KAGVTQTPRYLIKTRGQQVTLSCSPISGHRSVSWYQQTPGQGLQFLFEYFSETQRNKGNFPGRFSGRQFSNSRSEMNVSTLELGDSALYLCASSGNNEQFFGPGTRLTVL.

The CDR3 DNA is TGTGCCAGCAGCCCACGGGACAGGACGAATTCACCCCTCCACTTT. It yields the protein CASSPRDRTNSPLHF. This chain joins TRBV28 and TRBJ1-6; the match to TRBD1 covers 8 bases. CDR3 length equals 15 residues. The V gene's germline CDR1 is MDHEN and CDR2 SYDVKM. V lost 6 bases and J lost 7; bases outside the gene matches: 8.

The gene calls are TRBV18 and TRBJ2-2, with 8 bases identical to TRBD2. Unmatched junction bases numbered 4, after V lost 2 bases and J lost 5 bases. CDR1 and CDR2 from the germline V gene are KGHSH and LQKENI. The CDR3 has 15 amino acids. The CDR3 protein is CASSPGTRRTGELFF. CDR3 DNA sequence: TGTGCCAGCTCACCAGGGACTAGGCGGACCGGGGAGCTGTTTTTT.

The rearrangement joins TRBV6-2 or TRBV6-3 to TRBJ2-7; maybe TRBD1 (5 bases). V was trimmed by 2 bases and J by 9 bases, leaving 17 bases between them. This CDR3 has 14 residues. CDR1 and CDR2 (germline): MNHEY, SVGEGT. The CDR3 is CASSYRQGYEWQYF. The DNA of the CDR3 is TGTGCCAGCAGTTACCGGCAGGGTTACGAGTGGCAGTACTTC.

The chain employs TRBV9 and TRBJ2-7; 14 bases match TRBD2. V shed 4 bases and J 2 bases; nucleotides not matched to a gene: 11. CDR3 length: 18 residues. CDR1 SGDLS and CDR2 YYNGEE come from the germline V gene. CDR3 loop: CASSPRTSGGSDPYEQYF. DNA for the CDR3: TGTGCCAGCAGCCCCCGGACTAGCGGGGGGTCGGACCCCTACGAGCAGTACTTC. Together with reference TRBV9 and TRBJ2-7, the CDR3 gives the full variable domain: DSGVTQTPKHLITATGQRVTLRCSPRSGDLSVYWYQQSLDQGLQFLIQYYNGEERAKGNILERFSAQQFPDLHSELNLSSLELGDSALYFCASSPRTSGGSDPYEQYFGPGTRLTVT.

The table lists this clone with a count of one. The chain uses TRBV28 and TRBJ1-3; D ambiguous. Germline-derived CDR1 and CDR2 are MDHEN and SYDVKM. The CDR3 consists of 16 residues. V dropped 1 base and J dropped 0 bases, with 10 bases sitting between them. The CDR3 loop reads CASSLSGPYSGNTIYF. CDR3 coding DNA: TGTGCCAGCAGTTTATCCGGGCCGTACTCTGGAAACACCATATATTTT.

Written as DNA, the CDR3 is TGTGCCAGTAGTCCCAGGGGCAGGCGGGCTTTCTTT. It specifies CASSPRGRRAFF. This chain connects TRBV19 to TRBJ1-1; D is perhaps TRBD1 (6 bases). The CDR3 consists of 12 residues. The V end lost 5 bases, the J end lost 11 bases, and 15 bases lay between the germline ends. Germline CDR1 reads LNHDA; CDR2 reads SQIVND (reference sequence).

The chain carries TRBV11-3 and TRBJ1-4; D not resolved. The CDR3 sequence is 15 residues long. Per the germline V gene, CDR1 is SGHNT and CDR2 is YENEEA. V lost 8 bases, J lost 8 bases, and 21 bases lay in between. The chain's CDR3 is CASVTRASKREKLFF. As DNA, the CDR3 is TGTGCCAGCGTCACTCGGGCGTCAAAAAGGGAAAAACTGTTTTTT.

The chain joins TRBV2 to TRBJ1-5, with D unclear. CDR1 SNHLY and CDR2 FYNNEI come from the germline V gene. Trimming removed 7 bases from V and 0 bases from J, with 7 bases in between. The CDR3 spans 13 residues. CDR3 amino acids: CASTSASNQPQHF. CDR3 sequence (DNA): TGTGCCAGCACGAGCGCTAGCAATCAGCCCCAGCATTTT.

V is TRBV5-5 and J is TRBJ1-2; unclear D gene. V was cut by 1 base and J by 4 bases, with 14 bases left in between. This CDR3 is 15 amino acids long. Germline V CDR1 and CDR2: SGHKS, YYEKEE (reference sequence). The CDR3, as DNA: TGTGCCAGCAGCTTGTCTGGCGAAGGGCCCTATGGCTACACCTTC. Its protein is CASSLSGEGPYGYTF.

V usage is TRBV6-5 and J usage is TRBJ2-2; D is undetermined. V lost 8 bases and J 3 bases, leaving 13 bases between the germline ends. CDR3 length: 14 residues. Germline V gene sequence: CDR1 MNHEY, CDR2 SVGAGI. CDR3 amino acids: CASGTGPHTGELFF. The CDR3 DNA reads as TGTGCCAGCGGAACCGGGCCCCACACCGGGGAGCTGTTTTTT.

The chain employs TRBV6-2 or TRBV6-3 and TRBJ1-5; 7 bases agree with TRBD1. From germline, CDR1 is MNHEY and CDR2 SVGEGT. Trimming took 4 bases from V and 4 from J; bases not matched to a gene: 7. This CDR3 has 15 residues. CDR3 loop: CASSFRDSTNQPQHF. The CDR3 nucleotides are TGTGCCAGCAGTTTCCGGGACAGTACTAATCAGCCCCAGCATTTT.

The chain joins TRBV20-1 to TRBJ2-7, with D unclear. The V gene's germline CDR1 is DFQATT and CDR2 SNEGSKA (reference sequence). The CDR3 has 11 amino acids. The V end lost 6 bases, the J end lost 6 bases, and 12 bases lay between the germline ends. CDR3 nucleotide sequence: TGCAGTGCCCCACAGTGGGCCGAGCAGTACTTC. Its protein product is CSAPQWAEQYF.